The TCR beta chain described here comes from a study of siplizumab effects on memory and regulatory T cells. It was 80,000 to 100,000 TCR templates that were assayed per sample. The assay was immunoSEQ multiplex PCR, and TCRdb's table has in-frame clones only and misses some. The sample has 95,000 to 100,000 clones; about 90% are singletons. The study, taken as a whole, reports: Memory cells that were CD4+ and unstimulated gave rise to alloreactive sequences, which siplizumab significantly reduced. Naive-or-memory phenotypes were unassignable for roughly 80-97% of proliferating CD4+ or CD8+ clones. In controls, roughly 25% of mappable alloreactive CD4+ clones were Treg-derived on average, versus approximately 70% with siplizumab.

Germline-derived CDR1 and CDR2 are KGHSY and FQNENV. CDR3 length: 14 amino acids. V shed 1 base and J 10 bases; nucleotides not matched to a gene: 8. Concerning this clone itself: Its antigen remains unidentified.

The material sequenced was non-Treg CD4+ T cells sorted from blood. The gene calls are TRBV16 and TRBJ1-2, with 8 bases fitting TRBD1. This TCR derives from a human donor in good health. The CDR3 region has the DNA TGTGCCAGCAGCCAATTCGTCCAGGGGGCGGTCTACACCTTC. It specifies CASSQFVQGAVYTF.